Below are 14 T cell receptor beta chains sequenced from a single sample in a study of beta chain features in type 1 diabetes. Since all of the isolated RNA was reverse transcribed, expressed TCRB transcripts were what got sequenced. TCRdb's table, derived via immunoSEQ multiplex PCR, lists solely in-frame clones and lacks some. The sample lists hundreds of thousands of clones, around a sixth occurring once. Sequenced sample: naive CD4+ T cells from blood. These receptor sequences come from a man aged 18 to 30 in good health.

This clone was seen a handful of times. The rearrangement joins TRBV2 to TRBJ2-2; D gene unclear. The CDR3 spans 15 residues. V was trimmed by 3 bases and J by 0 bases, leaving 8 bases between them. Germline V lookup: CDR1 SNHLY, CDR2 FYNNEI. The CDR3: CASSEWRTNTGELFF. CDR3 sequence (DNA): TGTGCCAGCAGTGAGTGGCGTACGAACACCGGGGAGCTGTTTTTT.

The chain joins TRBV27 to TRBJ1-5; TRBD1 might be the D (6 bases). The CDR3 is made up of 19 amino acids. V shed 4 bases and J shed 0 bases, with 22 bases lying between them. Looked up from germline, CDR1 is MNHEY and CDR2 is SMNVEV (reference sequence). CDR3 sequence: CASSSKQGIGTYSNQPQHF. The DNA for the CDR3 is TGTGCCAGCAGTTCAAAACAGGGCATAGGCACGTATAGCAATCAGCCCCAGCATTTT.

There are a few counts of this clone. The chain carries TRBV7-9 and TRBJ2-1; D not resolved. The CDR3 consists of 16 residues. In germline, CDR1 is SEHNR, CDR2 FQNEAQ (reference sequence). The V end lost 0 bases, the J end lost 3 bases, and 12 bases lay between the germline ends. CDR3 amino acids: CASSLASVSSYNEQFF. The CDR3 coding sequence is TGTGCCAGCAGCTTAGCCTCGGTGTCCAGCTACAATGAGCAGTTCTTC.

The CDR3 DNA is TGTGCCAGCAGTGTTGAGGGACAGGGGACTGAAGCTTTCTTT. Translated: CASSVEGQGTEAFF. The chain joins TRBV2 to TRBJ1-1; TRBD1 aligns across 10 bases. The germline CDR1 and CDR2 sequences are SNHLY and FYNNEI. After removal of 4 bases from V and 5 bases from J, the junction contained 4 bases not matched to a gene. This CDR3 is built from 14 residues.

This clone was seen only a few times. The chain carries TRBV5-1 and TRBJ2-7; 7 bases fit TRBD2. The CDR3 spans 15 residues. The J segment lost 4 bases and the V segment lost 0 bases, leaving 7 bases of the junction unmatched. In germline, CDR1 is SGHRS, CDR2 YFSETQ. CDR3 nucleotides: TGCGCCAGCAGCTTGGCGGCGGGAGCATGGTACGAGCAGTACTTC. Encoded protein: CASSLAAGAWYEQYF.

This clone has only a few counts. The V gene is TRBV5-1, the J gene TRBJ1-4; D is undetermined. V shed 2 bases and J shed 3 bases, with 14 bases lying between them. The CDR3 has 16 residues. Looked up from germline, CDR1 is SGHRS and CDR2 is YFSETQ. The CDR3 sequence is CASSFSGGQSNEKLFF. DNA for the CDR3: TGCGCCAGCAGCTTTAGCGGAGGGCAGTCTAATGAAAAACTGTTTTTT. The whole variable domain, filled in from reference TRBV5-1 and TRBJ1-4, reads KAGVTQTPRYLIKTRGQQVTLSCSPISGHRSVSWYQQTPGQGLQFLFEYFSETQRNKGNFPGRFSGRQFSNSRSEMNVSTLELGDSALYLCASSFSGGQSNEKLFFGSGTQLSVL.

The CDR3 loop reads CASSQGGPNQPQHF. CDR3 nucleotide sequence: TGTGCCAGCAGCCAAGGGGGTCCCAATCAGCCCCAGCATTTT. The rearrangement joins TRBV4-2 to TRBJ1-5; D ambiguous. This CDR3 is built from 14 residues. From germline, CDR1 is LGHNA and CDR2 YNFKEQ. V was trimmed by 1 base and J by 3 bases, leaving 7 bases between them.

This sequence joins TRBV9 and TRBJ2-1; 13 bases agree with TRBD2. The V segment lost 6 bases and the J segment 3 bases; nucleotides outside the gene matches: 6. The CDR3 has 16 residues. Per the germline V gene, CDR1 is SGDLS and CDR2 is YYNGEE. CDR3 sequence: CASTRTSGSVYNEQFF. DNA for the CDR3: TGTGCCAGCACCAGGACTAGCGGGAGCGTCTACAATGAGCAGTTCTTC.

V and J are TRBV6-6 and TRBJ2-7, with D possibly being TRBD1 (6 bases). From germline, CDR1 is MNHNY and CDR2 SVGAGI (reference sequence). The CDR3 runs 12 residues. With 6 bases removed from V and 2 bases from J, the gap between germline ends came to 8 bases. The CDR3 loop reads CASRDRAYEQYF. The DNA of the CDR3 is TGTGCCAGCAGGGACAGAGCCTACGAGCAGTACTTC.

In DNA, the CDR3 is TGTGCCAGCAGCTTGGTTGGCGCCAAAGAGACCCAGTACTTC. Its translation: CASSLVGAKETQYF. V usage is TRBV5-4 and J usage is TRBJ2-5; D unclear. V lost 0 bases and J lost 3, with 9 bases in between. The CDR3 extends over 14 amino acids. Germline CDR1 is SGHNT and CDR2 is YYREEE (reference sequence).

This clone showed up just a few times. The chain has TRBV5-1 and TRBJ1-4; no definite D call. Germline V gene sequence: CDR1 SGHRS, CDR2 YFSETQ. Deletions cut 0 bases from V and 3 bases from J, with 9 bases between. The CDR3 has 15 residues. CDR3 region: CASSLDTNSNEKLFF. The CDR3 nucleotides are TGCGCCAGCAGCTTGGACACCAATTCTAATGAAAAACTGTTTTTT.

The rearrangement joins TRBV7-3 to TRBJ2-3, with 10 bases that match TRBD1. The trim removed 5 bases at V and 1 base at J, leaving 21 bases unmatched. This CDR3 is built from 21 residues. Germline CDR1 reads SGHTA; CDR2 reads FQGTGA. The CDR3 reads CASSRGKSGTGDVLGTDTQYF. In DNA form, the CDR3 reads TGTGCCAGCAGCCGTGGGAAATCCGGGACAGGGGACGTGTTAGGCACAGATACGCAGTATTTT.

The chain uses TRBV10-3 and TRBJ2-7, with TRBD1 identical over 7 bases. CDR3 length: 11 amino acids. The V and J ends lost 5 bases and 9 bases, in that order; junction bases with no gene match: 4. Germline V CDR1 and CDR2: ENHRY, SYGVKD. This CDR3 is CAISTGVWQYF. In DNA form, the CDR3 reads TGTGCCATCAGTACAGGGGTATGGCAGTACTTC.

This CDR3 reads CASSFDRGSYEQYF. DNA for the CDR3: TGCGCCAGCAGCTTTGACAGGGGGTCCTACGAGCAGTACTTC. The chain joins TRBV5-1 to TRBJ2-7; 9 bases align to TRBD1. J was trimmed by 1 base and V by 2 bases; bases with no gene match: 1. This CDR3 region has 14 residues. Germline CDR1 SGHRS, CDR2 YFSETQ.